The T cell receptor (beta chain) under discussion was sequenced for a study of blood T cell repertoires in COVID-19 (dated by TCRdb to between 2020 and 2021). About the investigation overall: The collaborator samples originated in the United States, Italy and Spain and spanned the acute and convalescent phases of COVID-19. A freely available public database, intended as a resource for researchers studying the immune response to SARS-CoV-2, is where the repertoires were released. Samples were obtained from the ongoing ImmuneRACE study (first 160 participants) and from 1,254 subjects provided by 6 global collaborators. Where HLA class I and class II types were available, the types were taken from metadata supplied by the sample provider, not from assay-based typing. Sample metadata almost always included a de-identified subject ID, COVID-19 status, age in years and sex. Deeply sampled blood TCRbeta repertoires from subjects exposed to, actively infected with, or recovered from COVID-19 were included in the dataset. The material from the prospective study consisted of cDNA or gDNA derived from T cells, B-cell-depleted T cells, or PBMCs. Study-level results and caveats: Clinical and demographic metadata were provided uncurated, with the amount varying by source and participant.

Points on this clone: It has no known antigen specificity. No base-level quality is on record; no much larger clone is a single base apart.

The immunoSEQ Assay, a bias-controlled multiplex PCR, was used to amplify TCRbeta CDR3 regions from genomic DNA. The authors processed their data as follows. The number of nucleated cells in each sample was estimated from the amplification of reference gene primers within the assay. To quantify the absolute abundance of each unique TCRbeta CDR3 rearrangement, sequence reads were collapsed and filtered. For each sample, productive Simpson clonality was calculated as the square root of Simpson's diversity index across productive rearrangements. TCRdb retrieved this table from immuneACCESS and kept in-frame rearrangements only. Not all clones are present; in checked studies, unresolved V genes account for under half, and no reason is known for the remainder. V and J calls and clone size are those listed in that table; D and trimming were worked out from the DNA. The sample table contains fewer than 700,000 clones; only one count was recorded for about 89% of them. The ten largest clones represent 7.5% to 9% of the sample.

V ends up 8 bases short and J 5 bases short, with an unmatched junction base count of 7. Including cysteine and phenylalanine, the CDR3 has 14 amino acids. The entry retains the CDR3 DNA only, 42 bases that are in frame from base 1. The germline V gene yields MDHEN for CDR1 and SYDVKM for CDR2. One collaborating source in Seattle enrolled patients during active infection and followed them longitudinally through the course of disease. Each collaborating institution followed its own protocols to collect whole blood in K2EDTA tubes. For TCRbeta analysis, collaborators shipped samples in one of three forms: frozen whole blood, isolated PBMCs, or DNA extracted from either of those sample types.

The sequence derives from a woman in her fifties or sixties with COVID-19, enrolled during active disease. The chain couples TRBV28 to TRBJ2-3, with 10 bases matching TRBD1. The sample was peripheral blood. The CDR3 sequence is CASGRQGAIDTQYF. The sequenced DNA: TGTGCCAGCGGACGACAGGGGGCAATAGATACGCAGTATTTT.